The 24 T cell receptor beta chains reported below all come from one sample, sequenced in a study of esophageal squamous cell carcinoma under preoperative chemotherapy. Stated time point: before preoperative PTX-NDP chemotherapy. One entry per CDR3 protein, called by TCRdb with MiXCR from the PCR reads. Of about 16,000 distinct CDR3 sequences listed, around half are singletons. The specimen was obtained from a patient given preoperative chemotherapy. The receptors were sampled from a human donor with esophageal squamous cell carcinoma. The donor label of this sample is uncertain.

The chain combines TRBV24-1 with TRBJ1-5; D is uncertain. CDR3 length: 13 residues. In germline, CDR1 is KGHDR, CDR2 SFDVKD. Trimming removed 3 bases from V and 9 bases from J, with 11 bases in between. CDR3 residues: CATSDPVGWPQHF. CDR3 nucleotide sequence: TGTGCCACCAGTGATCCTGTCGGGTGGCCCCAGCATTTT.

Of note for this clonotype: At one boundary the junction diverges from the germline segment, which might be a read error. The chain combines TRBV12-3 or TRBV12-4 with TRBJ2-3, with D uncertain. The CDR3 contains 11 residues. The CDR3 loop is CASSSPDTQYF. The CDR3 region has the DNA TGCGCGAGCAGCAGCCCAGATACGCAGTATTTC.

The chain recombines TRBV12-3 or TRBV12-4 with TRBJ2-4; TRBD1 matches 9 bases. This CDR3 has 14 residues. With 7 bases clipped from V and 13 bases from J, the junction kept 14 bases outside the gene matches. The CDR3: CASTLDRGYNEQYF. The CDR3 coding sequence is TGTGCCAGCACCTTGGACAGGGGTTACAATGAGCAGTACTTC.

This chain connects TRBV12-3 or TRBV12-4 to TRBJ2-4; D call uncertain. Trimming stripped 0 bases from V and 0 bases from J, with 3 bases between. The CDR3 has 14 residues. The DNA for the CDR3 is TGTGCCAGCAGTTTAGCGGGAGCCAAAAACATTCAGTACTTC. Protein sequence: CASSLAGAKNIQYF.

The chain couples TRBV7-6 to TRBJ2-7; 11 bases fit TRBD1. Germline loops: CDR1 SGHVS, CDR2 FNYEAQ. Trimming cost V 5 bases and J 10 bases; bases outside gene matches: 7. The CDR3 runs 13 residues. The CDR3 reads CASSRDRGYAQYF. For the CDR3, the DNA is TGTGCCAGCAGCCGGGACAGGGGGTACGCCCAGTACTTC.

The CDR3 sequence: CASSPVLDSSYEQYF. CDR3 coding DNA: TGTGCCAGCAGCCCCGTACTAGATTCGTCCTACGAGCAGTACTTC. V is TRBV7-6 and J is TRBJ2-7; D possibly corresponds to TRBD2 (5 bases). Trimming took 5 bases from V and 1 from J, leaving 15 bases between them. The CDR3 has 15 residues. Germline CDR1 is SGHVS and CDR2 is FNYEAQ.

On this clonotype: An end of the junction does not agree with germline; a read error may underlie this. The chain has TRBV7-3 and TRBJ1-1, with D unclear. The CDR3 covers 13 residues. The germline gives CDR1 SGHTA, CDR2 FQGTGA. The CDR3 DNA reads TGTGTCAGCAGCTCAAAAGGAGGGACTGAAGCTTTCTTT. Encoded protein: CVSSSKGGTEAFF.

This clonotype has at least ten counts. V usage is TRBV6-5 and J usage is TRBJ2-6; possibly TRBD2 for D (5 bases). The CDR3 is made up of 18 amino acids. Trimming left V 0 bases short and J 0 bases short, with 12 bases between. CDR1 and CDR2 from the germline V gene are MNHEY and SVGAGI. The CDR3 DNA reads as TGTGCCAGCAGTTACTCGACCCTTGCGGGCTCTGGGGCCAACGTCCTGACTTTC. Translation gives CASSYSTLAGSGANVLTF.

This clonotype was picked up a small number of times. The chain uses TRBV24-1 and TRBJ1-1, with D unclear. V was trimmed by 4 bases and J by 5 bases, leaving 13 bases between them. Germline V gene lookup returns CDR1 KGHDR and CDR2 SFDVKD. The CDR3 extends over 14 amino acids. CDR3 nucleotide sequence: TGTGCCACCAGTGAAAACGGAGGGTTTACTGAAGCTTTCTTT. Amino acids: CATSENGGFTEAFF.

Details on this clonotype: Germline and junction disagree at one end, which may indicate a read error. The CDR3 region is CAGSGGGGVETQYF. The CDR3 region has the DNA TGTGCGGGGAGTGGGGGAGGCGGCGTAGAGACGCAGTACTTT. The chain recombines TRBV12-3 or TRBV12-4 with TRBJ2-3; TRBD2 is a possible D gene (6 bases). The CDR3 is made up of 14 amino acids.

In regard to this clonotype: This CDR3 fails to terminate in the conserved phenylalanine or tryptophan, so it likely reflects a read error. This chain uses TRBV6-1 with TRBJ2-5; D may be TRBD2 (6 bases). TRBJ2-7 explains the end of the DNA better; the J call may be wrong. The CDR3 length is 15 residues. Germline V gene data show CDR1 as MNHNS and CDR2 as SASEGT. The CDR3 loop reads CASSARDGGPYEQYS. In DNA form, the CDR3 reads TGTGCCAGCAGTGCCAGGGACGGAGGGCCCTACGAGCAGTACTCC.

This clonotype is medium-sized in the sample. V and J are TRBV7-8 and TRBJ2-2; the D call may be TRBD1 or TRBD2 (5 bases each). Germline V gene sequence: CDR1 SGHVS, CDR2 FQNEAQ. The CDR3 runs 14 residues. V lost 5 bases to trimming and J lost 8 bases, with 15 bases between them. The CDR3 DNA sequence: TGTGCCAGCAGCCCTTCGGGACCAACGGGGGAGCTGTTTTTT. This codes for CASSPSGPTGELFF.

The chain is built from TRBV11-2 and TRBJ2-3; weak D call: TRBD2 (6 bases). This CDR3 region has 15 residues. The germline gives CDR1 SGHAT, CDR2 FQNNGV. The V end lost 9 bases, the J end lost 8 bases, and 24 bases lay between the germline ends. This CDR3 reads CARGPQAAGTGTQYF. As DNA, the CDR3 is TGTGCCAGGGGCCCACAGGCAGCGGGCACCGGTACGCAGTATTTT.

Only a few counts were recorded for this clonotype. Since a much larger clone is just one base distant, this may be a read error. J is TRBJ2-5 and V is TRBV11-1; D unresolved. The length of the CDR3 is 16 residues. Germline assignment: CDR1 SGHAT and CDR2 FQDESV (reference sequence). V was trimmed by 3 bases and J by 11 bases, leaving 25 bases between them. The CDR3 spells CASSFRPDDRFNEQYF. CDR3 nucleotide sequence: TGTGCCAGCAGCTTCCGACCTGACGATCGATTCAATGAGCAGTACTTC.

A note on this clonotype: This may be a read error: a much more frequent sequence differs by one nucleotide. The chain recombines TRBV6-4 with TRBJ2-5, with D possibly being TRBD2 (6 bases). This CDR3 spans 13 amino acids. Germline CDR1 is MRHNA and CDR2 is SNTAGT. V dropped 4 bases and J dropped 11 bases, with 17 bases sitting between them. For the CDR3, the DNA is TGTGCCAGCAGTGTAGAGGGCGGGAATGAGCAGTACTTC. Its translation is CASSVEGGNEQYF.

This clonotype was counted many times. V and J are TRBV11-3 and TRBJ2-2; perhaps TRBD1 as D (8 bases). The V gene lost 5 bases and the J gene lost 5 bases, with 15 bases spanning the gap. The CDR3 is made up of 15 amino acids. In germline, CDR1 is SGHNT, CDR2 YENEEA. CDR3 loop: CASSQDRGGTGELFF. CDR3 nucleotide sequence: TGTGCCAGCAGCCAAGACAGGGGAGGGACCGGGGAGCTGTTTTTT.

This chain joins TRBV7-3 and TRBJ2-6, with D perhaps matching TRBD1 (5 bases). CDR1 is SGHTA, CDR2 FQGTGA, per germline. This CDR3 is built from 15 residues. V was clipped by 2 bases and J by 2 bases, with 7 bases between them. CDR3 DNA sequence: TGTGCCAGCAGCTTAGTGGGGCCTGGGGCCAACGTCCTGACTTTC. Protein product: CASSLVGPGANVLTF.

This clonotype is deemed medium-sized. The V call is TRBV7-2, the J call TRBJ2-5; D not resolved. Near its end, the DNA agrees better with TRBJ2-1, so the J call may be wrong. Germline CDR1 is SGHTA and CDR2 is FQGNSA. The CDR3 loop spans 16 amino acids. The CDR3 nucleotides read TGTGCCAGCAGCTTAGGCCTCGAAACAGCGAAAGAGACCCAGTTCTTC. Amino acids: CASSLGLETAKETQFF.

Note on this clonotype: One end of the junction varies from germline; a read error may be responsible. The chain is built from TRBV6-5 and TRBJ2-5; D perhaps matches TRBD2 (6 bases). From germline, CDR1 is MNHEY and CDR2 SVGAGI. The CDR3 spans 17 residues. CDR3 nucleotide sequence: TGTGCCGGCAGTTCCTCGAGCGGCGGGGTGGGGCCAACGACCCGGTTCTTC. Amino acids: CAGSSSSGGVGPTTRFF.

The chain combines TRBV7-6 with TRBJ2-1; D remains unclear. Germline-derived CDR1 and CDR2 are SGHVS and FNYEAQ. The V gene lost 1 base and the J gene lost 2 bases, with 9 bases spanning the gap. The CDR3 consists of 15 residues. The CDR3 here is CASSLGLTAYNEQFF. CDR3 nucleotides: TGTGCCAGCAGCTTAGGACTCACTGCCTACAATGAGCAGTTCTTC.

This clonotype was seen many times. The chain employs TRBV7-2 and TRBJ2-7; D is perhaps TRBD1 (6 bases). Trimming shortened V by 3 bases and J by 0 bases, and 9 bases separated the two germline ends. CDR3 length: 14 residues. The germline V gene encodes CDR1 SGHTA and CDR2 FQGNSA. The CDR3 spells CASSFRTASYEQYF. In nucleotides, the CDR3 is TGTGCCAGCAGCTTCAGGACAGCCTCCTACGAGCAGTACTTC. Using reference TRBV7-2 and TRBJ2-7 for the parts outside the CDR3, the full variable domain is GAGVSQSPSNKVTEKGKDVELRCDPISGHTALYWYRQSLGQGLEFLIYFQGNSAPDKSGLPSDRFSAERTGGSVSTLTIQRTQQEDSAVYLCASSFRTASYEQYFGPGTRLTVT.

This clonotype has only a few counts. The CDR3 DNA is TGTGCCAGCAGTTCCCGGGACAGGGGAGTTGTGGAGCAGTTCTTC. This sequence encodes CASSSRDRGVVEQFF. This chain links TRBV27 with TRBJ2-1, with 10 bases aligning to TRBD1. From germline, CDR1 is MNHEY and CDR2 SMNVEV (reference sequence). Trimming at V came to 4 bases and at J to 10 bases, leaving 10 bases not matched to a gene. This CDR3 is 15 amino acids long.

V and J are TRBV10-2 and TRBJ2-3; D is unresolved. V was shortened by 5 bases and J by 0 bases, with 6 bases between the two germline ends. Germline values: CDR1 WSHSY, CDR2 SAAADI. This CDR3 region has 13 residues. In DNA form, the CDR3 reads TGCGCCAGCAGTATACTCAGCACAGATACGCAGTATTTT. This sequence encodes CASSILSTDTQYF.

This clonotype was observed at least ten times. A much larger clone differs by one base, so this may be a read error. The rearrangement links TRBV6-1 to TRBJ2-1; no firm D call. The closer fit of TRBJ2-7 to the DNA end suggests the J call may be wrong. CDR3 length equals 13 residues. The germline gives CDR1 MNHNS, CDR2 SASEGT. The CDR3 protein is CASSSPLGNEQYF. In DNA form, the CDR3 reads TGTGCCAGCAGCTCCCCCTTGGGCAATGAGCAGTACTTC.